The 8 T cell receptor beta chains below all came from one sample that was sequenced in a study of T cell responses to AZD1222 COVID-19 vaccine. Repertoires were generated with immunoSEQ multiplex PCR, while TCRdb's copy carries only in-frame clones and drops some. The sample yields 100,000 or so clones, 70% to 90% seen once. This sample comprised peripheral blood, obtained on day 0 of AZD1222 vaccination. Source of these receptors: an adult in good health.

This chain joins TRBV27 and TRBJ1-6, with TRBD1 as a possible D gene (5 bases). CDR1 and CDR2 (germline): MNHEY, SMNVEV (reference sequence). Trimming shortened V by 2 bases and J by 16 bases, and 21 bases separated the two germline ends. This CDR3 is 15 amino acids long. The CDR3 nucleotides read TGTGCCAGCAGTTTACCCCCCGGGGGGAAGCGCGCTCTCCACTTT. Its protein product is CASSLPPGGKRALHF.

In its sample, this clone was seen a few times. The CDR3: CASSPGSPNYGYTF. In DNA, the CDR3 is TGTGCCAGCAGCCCCGGGTCTCCTAACTATGGCTACACCTTC. This chain links TRBV5-6 with TRBJ1-2; D unresolved. The CDR3 extends over 14 amino acids. Per the germline V gene, CDR1 is SGHDT and CDR2 is YYEEEE. V was pared by 4 bases and J by 0 bases, with 10 bases between.

This chain uses TRBV5-1 with TRBJ2-1; TRBD2 matches at 14 bases. The CDR3 is made up of 15 amino acids. Germline values: CDR1 SGHRS, CDR2 YFSETQ. V lost 5 bases to trimming and J lost 10 bases; unmatched junction nucleotides: 8. The DNA for the CDR3 is TGCGCCAGCAGTCTGACTAGCGGGGGGGCGGACGAGCAGTTCTTC. It codes for CASSLTSGGADEQFF.

This chain links TRBV6-2 or TRBV6-3 with TRBJ1-3; unclear D gene. Germline CDR1 MNHEY, CDR2 SVGEGT. The CDR3 covers 15 residues. V shed 6 bases and J shed 0 bases, with 12 bases lying between them. The CDR3 DNA sequence: TGTGCCAGCAGCCGCCGGGTCTACTCTGGAAACACCATATATTTT. Protein sequence: CASSRRVYSGNTIYF.

The chain couples TRBV5-1 to TRBJ1-3; unclear D gene. The germline V and J ends were trimmed by 4 bases and 4 bases, with 6 bases remaining between them. The germline CDR1 and CDR2 sequences are SGHRS and YFSETQ. The length of the CDR3 is 12 residues. CDR3 sequence: CASSTTGNTIYF. CDR3 in DNA: TGCGCCAGCAGCACCACCGGAAACACCATATATTTT. The entire variable domain, with the rest obtained from reference TRBV5-1 and TRBJ1-3, is as follows: KAGVTQTPRYLIKTRGQQVTLSCSPISGHRSVSWYQQTPGQGLQFLFEYFSETQRNKGNFPGRFSGRQFSNSRSEMNVSTLELGDSALYLCASSTTGNTIYFGEGSWLTVV.

V usage is TRBV28 and J usage is TRBJ2-7, with D maybe TRBD1 (5 bases). This CDR3 comprises 13 residues. Germline-derived CDR1 and CDR2 are MDHEN and SYDVKM. Trimming took 6 bases from V and 2 from J, leaving 11 bases between them. Here the CDR3 reads CASSHGHTYEQYF. DNA of the CDR3: TGTGCCAGCAGCCATGGACACACCTACGAGCAGTACTTC.

The chain recombines TRBV7-9 with TRBJ2-7; the D is unclear. Trimming took 4 bases from V and 0 from J, leaving 7 bases between them. Germline V CDR1 and CDR2: SEHNR, FQNEAQ (reference sequence). The CDR3 length is 13 residues. The CDR3 loop reads CASSSSGSYEQYF. In DNA form, the CDR3 reads TGTGCCAGCAGCTCCTCTGGCTCCTACGAGCAGTACTTC.

This chain links TRBV13 with TRBJ2-2; the D is unclear. Trimming stripped 5 bases from V and 5 bases from J, with 21 bases between. CDR1 and CDR2 (germline): PRHDT, FYEKMQ (reference sequence). The CDR3 loop spans 17 amino acids. CDR3 sequence (DNA): TGTGCCAGCAGCACCCCCCTCCAGCGCCGTAATACCGGGGAGCTGTTTTTT. It translates to CASSTPLQRRNTGELFF.